This entry concerns a single TCR beta chain. Germline CDR1 reads KGHSH; CDR2 reads LQKENI. V was pared by 4 bases and J by 7 bases, with 7 bases of the junction left unmatched. This CDR3 region has 14 residues. The sample originates from a study of CD8 T cells in Susac syndrome. The study used healthy donors as controls matched for age and sex. RNA totalling about 0.45 to 1 ug underwent reverse transcription with random hexamers. Amplification of TCR beta CDR3 by immunoSEQ multiplex PCR spanned 54 Vbeta and 13 Jbeta. TCRdb redid the calling of the immunoSEQ multiplex PCR reads with MiXCR, one entry per CDR3 protein. The sample has approximately 170,000 distinct CDR3 sequences, around 90% seen once.

The receptor was derived from a human donor in good health. What was sequenced was CD4+ T cells from PBMCs. This chain uses TRBV18 with TRBJ2-4; 7 bases map to TRBD2. This CDR3 is CASSQETSRNIQYF. CDR3 DNA: TGTGCCAGCTCACAGGAGACTAGCCGGAACATTCAGTACTTC.